This T cell receptor (beta chain) appears in the sequencing data of a study of blood T cells in healthy people across ages. Primers used in a second PCR of about 6 to 11 cycles were a sample-barcoded 5' primer and a J-beta primer mix. One entry per CDR3 protein results from TCRdb running MiXCR on the 5' RACE reads. Of roughly 800,000 distinct CDR3 sequences detected, roughly 34% appear once; the ten largest clones hold under 15%. This CDR3 comprises 15 residues. Trimming removed 6 bases at V and 3 bases at J, with 20 bases between. Germline CDR1 SQVTM, CDR2 ANQGSEA. This clonotype was recorded a few times.

The specimen sequenced was blood. The sequence came from a man in his late teens or twenties in good health. The chain recombines TRBV29-1 with TRBJ1-2, with D possibly being TRBD1 (6 bases). The CDR3 region is CSVSLMSGGDYGYTF. Written as DNA, the CDR3 is TGCAGCGTGTCCCTTATGTCGGGGGGCGACTATGGCTACACCTTC.